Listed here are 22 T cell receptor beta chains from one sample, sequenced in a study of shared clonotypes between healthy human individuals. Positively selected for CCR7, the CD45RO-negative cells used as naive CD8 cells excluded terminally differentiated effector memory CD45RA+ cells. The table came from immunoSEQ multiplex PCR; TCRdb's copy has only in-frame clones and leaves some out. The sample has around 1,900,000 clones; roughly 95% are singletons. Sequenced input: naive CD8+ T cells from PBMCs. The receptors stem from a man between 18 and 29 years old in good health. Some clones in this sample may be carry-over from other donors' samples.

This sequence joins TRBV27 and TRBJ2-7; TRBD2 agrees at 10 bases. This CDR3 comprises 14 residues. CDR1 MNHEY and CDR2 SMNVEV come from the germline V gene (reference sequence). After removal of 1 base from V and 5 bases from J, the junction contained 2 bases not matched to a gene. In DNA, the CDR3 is TGTGCCAGCAGTTTATTTCTAGCGGGAGACGAGCAGTACTTC. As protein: CASSLFLAGDEQYF.

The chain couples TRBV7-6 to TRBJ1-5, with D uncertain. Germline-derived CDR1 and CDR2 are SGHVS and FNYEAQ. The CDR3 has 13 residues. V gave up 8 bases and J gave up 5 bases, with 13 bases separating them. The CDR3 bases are TGTGCCAGCGGCGACGGGAGGGATCAGCCCCAGCATTTT. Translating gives CASGDGRDQPQHF.

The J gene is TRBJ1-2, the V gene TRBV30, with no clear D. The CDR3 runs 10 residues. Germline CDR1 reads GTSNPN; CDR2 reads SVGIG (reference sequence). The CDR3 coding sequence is TGTGCGTCACTTAACTATGGCTACACCTTC. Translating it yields CASLNYGYTF.

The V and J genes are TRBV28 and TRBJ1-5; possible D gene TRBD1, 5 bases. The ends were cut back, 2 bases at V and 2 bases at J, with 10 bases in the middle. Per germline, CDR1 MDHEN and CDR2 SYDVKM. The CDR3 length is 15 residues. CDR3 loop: CASSLVSGGNQPQHF. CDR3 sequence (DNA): TGTGCCAGCAGTTTAGTATCGGGGGGCAATCAGCCCCAGCATTTT.

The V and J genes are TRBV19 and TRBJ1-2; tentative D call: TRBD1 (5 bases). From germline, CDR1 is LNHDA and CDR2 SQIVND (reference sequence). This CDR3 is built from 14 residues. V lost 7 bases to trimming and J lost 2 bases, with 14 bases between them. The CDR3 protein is CASKLGQGNYGYTF. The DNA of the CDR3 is TGTGCCAGTAAATTGGGGCAGGGCAACTATGGCTACACCTTC.

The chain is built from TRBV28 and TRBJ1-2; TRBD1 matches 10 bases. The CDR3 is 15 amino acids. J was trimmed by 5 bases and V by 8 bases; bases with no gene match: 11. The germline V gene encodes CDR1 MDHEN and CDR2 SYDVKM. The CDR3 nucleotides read TGTGCCAGCGGCCCCAGGGACAGGGGCATATATGGCTACACCTTC. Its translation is CASGPRDRGIYGYTF.

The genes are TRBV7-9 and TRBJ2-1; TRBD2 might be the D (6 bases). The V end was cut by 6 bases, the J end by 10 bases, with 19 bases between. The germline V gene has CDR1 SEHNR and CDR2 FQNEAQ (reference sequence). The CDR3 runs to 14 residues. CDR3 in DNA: TGTGCCAGCAGGGGGCCGTCGGAGGGTGAGGAGCAGTTCTTC. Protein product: CASRGPSEGEEQFF.

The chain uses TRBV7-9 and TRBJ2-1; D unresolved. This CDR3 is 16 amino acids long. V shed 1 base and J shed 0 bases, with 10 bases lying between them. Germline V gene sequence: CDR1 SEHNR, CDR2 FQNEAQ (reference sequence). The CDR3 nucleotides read TGTGCCAGCAGCTTAGTGGGTTTCAGCTCCTACAATGAGCAGTTCTTC. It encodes CASSLVGFSSYNEQFF.

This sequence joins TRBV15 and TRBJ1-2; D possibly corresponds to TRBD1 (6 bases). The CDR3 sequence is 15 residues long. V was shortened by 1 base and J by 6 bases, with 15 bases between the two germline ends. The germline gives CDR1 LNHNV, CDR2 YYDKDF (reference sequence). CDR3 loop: CATSRVRGALNGYTF. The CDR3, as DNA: TGTGCCACCAGCAGAGTGCGGGGGGCGCTCAATGGCTACACCTTC.

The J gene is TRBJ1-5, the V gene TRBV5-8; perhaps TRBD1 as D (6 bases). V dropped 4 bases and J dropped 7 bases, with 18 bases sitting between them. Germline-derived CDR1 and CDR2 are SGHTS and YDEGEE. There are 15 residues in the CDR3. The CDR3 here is CASSGGKQGLQPQHF. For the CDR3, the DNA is TGTGCCAGCAGCGGGGGTAAACAGGGATTACAGCCCCAGCATTTT.

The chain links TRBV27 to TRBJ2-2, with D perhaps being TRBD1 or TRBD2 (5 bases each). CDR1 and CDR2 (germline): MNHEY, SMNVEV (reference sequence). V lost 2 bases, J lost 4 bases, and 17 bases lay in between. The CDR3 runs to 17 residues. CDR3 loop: CASSLRGRLESTGELFF. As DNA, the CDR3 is TGTGCCAGCAGTTTAAGGGGACGGTTGGAGAGCACCGGGGAGCTGTTTTTT.

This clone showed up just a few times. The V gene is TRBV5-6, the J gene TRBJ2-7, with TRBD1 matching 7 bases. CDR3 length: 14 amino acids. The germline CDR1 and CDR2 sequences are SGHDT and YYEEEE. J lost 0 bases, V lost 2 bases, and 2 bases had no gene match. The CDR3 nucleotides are TGTGCCAGCAGCTTCGGGGACAGCTCCTACGAGCAGTACTTC. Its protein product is CASSFGDSSYEQYF.

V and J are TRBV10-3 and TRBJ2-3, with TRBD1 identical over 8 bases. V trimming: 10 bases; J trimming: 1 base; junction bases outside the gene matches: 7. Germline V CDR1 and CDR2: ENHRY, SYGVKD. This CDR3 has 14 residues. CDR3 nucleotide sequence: TGTGCCACCGCGTCGGGACAGGGCACAGATACGCAGTATTTT. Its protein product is CATASGQGTDTQYF.

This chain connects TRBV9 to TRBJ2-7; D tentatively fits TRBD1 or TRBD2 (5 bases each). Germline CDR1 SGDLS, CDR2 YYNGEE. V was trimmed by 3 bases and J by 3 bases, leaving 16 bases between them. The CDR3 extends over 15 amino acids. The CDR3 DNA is TGTGCCAGCAGCGCAACGGGACGCGCGGACTACGAGCAGTACTTC. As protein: CASSATGRADYEQYF.

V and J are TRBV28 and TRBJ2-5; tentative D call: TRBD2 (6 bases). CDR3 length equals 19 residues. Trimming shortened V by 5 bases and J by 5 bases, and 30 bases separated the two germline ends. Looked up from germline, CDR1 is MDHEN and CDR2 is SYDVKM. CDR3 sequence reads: CASSPSRGGSWERWETQYF. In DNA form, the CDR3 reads TGTGCCAGCAGTCCCTCCCGGGGAGGCAGCTGGGAGAGGTGGGAGACCCAGTACTTC.

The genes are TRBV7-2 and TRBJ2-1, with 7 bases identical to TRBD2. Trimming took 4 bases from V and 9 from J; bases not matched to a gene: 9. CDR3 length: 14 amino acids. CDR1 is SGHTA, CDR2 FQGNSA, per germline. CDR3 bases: TGTGCCAGCAGCTCTCGGGAGGCCGGGGGTGAGCAGTTCTTC. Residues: CASSSREAGGEQFF.

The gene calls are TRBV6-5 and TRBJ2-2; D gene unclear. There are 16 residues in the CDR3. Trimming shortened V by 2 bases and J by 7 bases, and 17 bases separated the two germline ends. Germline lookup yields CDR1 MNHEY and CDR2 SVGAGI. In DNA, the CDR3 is TGTGCCAGCAGTTACCAGGACCCGGCTTGGGGCGGGGAGCTGTTTTTT. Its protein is CASSYQDPAWGGELFF.

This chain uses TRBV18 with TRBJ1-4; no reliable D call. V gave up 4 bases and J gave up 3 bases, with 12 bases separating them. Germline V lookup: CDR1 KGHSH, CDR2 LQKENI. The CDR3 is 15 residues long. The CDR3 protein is CASSQSVAANEKLFF. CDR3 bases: TGTGCCAGCTCACAGAGTGTCGCGGCTAATGAAAAACTGTTTTTT.

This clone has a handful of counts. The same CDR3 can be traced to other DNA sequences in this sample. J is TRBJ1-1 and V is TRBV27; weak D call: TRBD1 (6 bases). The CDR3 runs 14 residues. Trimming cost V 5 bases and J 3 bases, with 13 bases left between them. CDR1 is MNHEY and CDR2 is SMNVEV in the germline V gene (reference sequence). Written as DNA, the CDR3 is TGTGCCAGCAGTCTACAGGGCCGCGACACTGAAGCTTTCTTT. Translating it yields CASSLQGRDTEAFF.

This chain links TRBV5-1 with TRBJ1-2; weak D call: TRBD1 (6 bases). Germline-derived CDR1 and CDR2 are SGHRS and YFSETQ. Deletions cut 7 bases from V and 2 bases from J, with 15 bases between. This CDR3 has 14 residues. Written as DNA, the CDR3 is TGCGCCAGCCGACGTAACAGGGAGAACTATGGCTACACCTTC. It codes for CASRRNRENYGYTF.

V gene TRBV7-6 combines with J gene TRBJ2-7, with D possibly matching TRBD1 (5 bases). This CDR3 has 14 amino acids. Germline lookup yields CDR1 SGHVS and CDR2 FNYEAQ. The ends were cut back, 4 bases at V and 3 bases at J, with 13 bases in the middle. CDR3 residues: CASSSRVTGYEQYF. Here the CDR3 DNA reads TGTGCCAGCAGCTCCCGGGTCACAGGCTACGAGCAGTACTTC.

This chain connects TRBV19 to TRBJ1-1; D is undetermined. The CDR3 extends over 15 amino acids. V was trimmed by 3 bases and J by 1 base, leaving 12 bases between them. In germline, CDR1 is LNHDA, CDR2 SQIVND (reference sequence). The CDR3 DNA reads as TGTGCCAGTAGTATGTCACGGCAGCCGAACACTGAAGCTTTCTTT. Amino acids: CASSMSRQPNTEAFF.